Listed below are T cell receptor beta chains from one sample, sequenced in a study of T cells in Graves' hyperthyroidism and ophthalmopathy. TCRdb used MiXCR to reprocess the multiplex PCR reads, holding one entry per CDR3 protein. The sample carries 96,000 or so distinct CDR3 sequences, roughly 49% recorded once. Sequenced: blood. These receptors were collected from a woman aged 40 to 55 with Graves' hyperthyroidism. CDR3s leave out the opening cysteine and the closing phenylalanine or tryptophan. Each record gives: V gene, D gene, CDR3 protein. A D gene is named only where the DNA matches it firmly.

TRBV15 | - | ATSRGGARGYT
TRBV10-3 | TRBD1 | AITNSPGTGLNYGYP
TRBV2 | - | ASRTISNQPQH
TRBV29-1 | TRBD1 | SVLGQGAGEQY
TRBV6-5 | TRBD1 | ASSWGTGVEEKLF
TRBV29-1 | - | SVEALRGTEAF
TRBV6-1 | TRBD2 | ASRPRGILAGVVITDTQY
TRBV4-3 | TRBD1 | ASSPGTVVRETQY
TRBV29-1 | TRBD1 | SSGTGFTEAF
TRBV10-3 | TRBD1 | AIKTGGRSGNTEAF
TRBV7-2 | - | ASSAGGIGHGYT
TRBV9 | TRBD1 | ASSGTGNGYT
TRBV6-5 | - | ASRGIQRGTEAF
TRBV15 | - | ATSRDWAGVGTEAF
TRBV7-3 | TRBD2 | ASSLTGLAGTIQETQY
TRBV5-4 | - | ASSTVSGTPNQPQH
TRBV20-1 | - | SAPSPARSTDTQY
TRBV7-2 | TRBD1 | ASSLGGTGDEKLF
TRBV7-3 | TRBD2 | ASSSRGDASTDTQY